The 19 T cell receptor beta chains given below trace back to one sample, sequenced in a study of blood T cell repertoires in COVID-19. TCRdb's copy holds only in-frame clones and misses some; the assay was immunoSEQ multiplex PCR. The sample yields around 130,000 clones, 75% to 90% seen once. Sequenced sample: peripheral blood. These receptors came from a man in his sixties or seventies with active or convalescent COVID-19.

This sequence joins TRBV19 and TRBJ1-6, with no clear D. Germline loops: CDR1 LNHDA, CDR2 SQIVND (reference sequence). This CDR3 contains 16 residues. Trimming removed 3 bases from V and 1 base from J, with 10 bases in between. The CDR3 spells CASSMLWESYNSPLHF. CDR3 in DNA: TGTGCCAGTAGTATGCTCTGGGAGTCCTATAATTCACCCCTCCACTTT.

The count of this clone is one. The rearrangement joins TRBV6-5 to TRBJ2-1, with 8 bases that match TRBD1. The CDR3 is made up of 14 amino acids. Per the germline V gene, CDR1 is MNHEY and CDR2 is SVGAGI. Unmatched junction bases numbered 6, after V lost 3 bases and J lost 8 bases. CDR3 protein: CASSYSTGGYEQFF. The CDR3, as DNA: TGTGCCAGCAGTTATTCTACAGGGGGGTATGAGCAGTTCTTC.

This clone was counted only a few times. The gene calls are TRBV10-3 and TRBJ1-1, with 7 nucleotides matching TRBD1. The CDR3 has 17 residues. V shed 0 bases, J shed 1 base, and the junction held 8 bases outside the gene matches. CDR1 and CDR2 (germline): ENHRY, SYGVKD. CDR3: CAISESGQSWRNTEAFF. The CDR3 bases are TGTGCCATCAGTGAGTCGGGACAGTCCTGGAGGAACACTGAAGCTTTCTTT.

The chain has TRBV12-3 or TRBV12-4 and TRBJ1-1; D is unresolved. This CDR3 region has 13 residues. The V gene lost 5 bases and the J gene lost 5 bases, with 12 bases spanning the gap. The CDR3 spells CASSRDGETEAFF. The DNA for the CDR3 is TGTGCCAGCAGTCGAGATGGAGAAACTGAAGCTTTCTTT.

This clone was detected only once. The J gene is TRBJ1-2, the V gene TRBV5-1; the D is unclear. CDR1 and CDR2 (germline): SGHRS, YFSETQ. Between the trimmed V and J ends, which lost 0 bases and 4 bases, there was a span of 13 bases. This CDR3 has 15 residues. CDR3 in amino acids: CASSLETENFYGYTF. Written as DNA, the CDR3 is TGCGCCAGCAGCTTGGAAACAGAAAATTTCTATGGCTACACCTTC.

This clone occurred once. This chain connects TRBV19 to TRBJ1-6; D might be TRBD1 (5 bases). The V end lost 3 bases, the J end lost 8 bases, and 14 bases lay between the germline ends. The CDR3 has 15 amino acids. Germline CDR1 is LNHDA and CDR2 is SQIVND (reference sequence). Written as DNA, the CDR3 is TGTGCCAGTAGTATGGGATCCAGGGTGGATTCACCCCTCCACTTT. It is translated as CASSMGSRVDSPLHF.

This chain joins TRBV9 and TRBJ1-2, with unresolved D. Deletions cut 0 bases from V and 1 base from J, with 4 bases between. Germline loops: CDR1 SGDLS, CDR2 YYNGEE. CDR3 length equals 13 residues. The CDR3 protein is CASSVDINYGYTF. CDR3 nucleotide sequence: TGTGCCAGCAGCGTAGATATTAACTATGGCTACACCTTC. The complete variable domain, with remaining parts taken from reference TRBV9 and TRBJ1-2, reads DSGVTQTPKHLITATGQRVTLRCSPRSGDLSVYWYQQSLDQGLQFLIQYYNGEERAKGNILERFSAQQFPDLHSELNLSSLELGDSALYFCASSVDINYGYTFGSGTRLTVV.

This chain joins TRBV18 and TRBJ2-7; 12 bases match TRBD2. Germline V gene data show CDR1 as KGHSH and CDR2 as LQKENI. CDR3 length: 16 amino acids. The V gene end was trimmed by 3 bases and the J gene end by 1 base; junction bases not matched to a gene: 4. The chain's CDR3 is CASSPPGTSGSYEQYF. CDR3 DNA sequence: TGTGCCAGCTCACCGCCCGGGACTAGCGGGTCCTACGAGCAGTACTTC.

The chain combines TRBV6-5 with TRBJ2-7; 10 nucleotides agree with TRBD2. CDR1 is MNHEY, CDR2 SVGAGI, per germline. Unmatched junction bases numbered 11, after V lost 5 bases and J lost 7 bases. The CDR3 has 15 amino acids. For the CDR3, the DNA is TGTGCCAGCAGTACTCTAGCGGGAGCGGTAGGGGAGCAGTACTTC. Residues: CASSTLAGAVGEQYF.

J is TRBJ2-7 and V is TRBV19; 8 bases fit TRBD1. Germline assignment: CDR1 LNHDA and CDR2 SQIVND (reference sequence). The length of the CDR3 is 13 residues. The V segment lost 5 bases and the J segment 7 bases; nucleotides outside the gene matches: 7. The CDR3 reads CASSPARGLEQYF. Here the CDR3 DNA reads TGTGCCAGTAGTCCTGCCAGGGGGCTTGAGCAGTACTTC. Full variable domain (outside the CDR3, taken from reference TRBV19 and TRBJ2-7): DGGITQSPKYLFRKEGQNVTLSCEQNLNHDAMYWYRQDPGQGLRLIYYSQIVNDFQKGDIAEGYSVSREKKESFPLTVTSAQKNPTAFYLCASSPARGLEQYFGPGTRLTVT.

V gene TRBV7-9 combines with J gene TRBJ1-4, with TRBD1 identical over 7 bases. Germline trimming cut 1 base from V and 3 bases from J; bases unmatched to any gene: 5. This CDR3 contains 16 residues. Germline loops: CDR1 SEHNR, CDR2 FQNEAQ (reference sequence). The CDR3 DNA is TGTGCCAGCAGCTTAGGGACAGGTCACTCTAATGAAAAACTGTTTTTT. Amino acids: CASSLGTGHSNEKLFF.

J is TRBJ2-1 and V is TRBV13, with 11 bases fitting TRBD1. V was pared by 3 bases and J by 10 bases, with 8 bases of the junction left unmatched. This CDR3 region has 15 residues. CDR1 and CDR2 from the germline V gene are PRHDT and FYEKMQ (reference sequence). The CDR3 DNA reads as TGTGCCAGCAGCTTGACCGGACAGGGGGCGTTCGAGCAGTTCTTC. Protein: CASSLTGQGAFEQFF.

This chain's CDR3 is CASSLGLEAHTQYF. CDR3 coding DNA: TGTGCCAGCAGCTTGGGGCTAGAAGCGCATACGCAGTATTTT. The chain has TRBV5-6 and TRBJ2-3; D is ambiguous. V was shortened by 0 bases and J by 7 bases, with 12 bases between the two germline ends. CDR3 length: 14 residues. The germline V gene encodes CDR1 SGHDT and CDR2 YYEEEE.

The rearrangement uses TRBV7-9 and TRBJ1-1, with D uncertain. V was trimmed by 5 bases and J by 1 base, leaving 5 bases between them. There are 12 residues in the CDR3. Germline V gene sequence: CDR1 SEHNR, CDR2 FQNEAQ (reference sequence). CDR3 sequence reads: CASSPQNTEAFF. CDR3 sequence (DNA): TGTGCCAGCAGCCCCCAGAACACTGAAGCTTTCTTT.

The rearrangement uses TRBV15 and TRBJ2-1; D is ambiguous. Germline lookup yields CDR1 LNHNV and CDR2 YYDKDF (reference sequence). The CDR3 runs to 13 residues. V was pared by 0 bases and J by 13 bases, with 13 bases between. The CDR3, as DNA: TGTGCCACCAGCAGAGATATCGCGCGAATTCAGTTCTTC. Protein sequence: CATSRDIARIQFF. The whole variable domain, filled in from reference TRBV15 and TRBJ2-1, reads DAMVIQNPRYQVTQFGKPVTLSCSQTLNHNVMYWYQQKSSQAPKLLFHYYDKDFNNEADTPDNFQSRRPNTSFCFLDIRSPGLGDTAMYLCATSRDIARIQFFGPGTRLTVL.

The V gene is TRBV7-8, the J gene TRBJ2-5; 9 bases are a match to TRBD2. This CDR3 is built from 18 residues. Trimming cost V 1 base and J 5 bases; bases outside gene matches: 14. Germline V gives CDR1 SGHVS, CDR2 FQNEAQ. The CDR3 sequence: CASSLGLAGKWVRETQYF. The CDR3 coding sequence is TGTGCCAGCAGCTTAGGCCTAGCGGGAAAGTGGGTACGGGAGACCCAGTACTTC.

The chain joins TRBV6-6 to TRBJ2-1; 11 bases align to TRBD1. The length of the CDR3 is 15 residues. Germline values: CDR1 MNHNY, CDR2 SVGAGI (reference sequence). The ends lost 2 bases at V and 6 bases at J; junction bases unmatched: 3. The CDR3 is CASSYGTGGINEQFF. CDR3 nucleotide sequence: TGTGCCAGCAGTTACGGGACAGGGGGGATCAATGAGCAGTTCTTC.

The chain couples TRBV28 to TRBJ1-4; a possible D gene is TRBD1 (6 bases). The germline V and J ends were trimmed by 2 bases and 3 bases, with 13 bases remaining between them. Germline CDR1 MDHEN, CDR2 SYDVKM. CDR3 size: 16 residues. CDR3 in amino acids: CASSLGYRASNEKLFF. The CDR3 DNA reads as TGTGCCAGCAGTTTAGGATACAGGGCCTCTAATGAAAAACTGTTTTTT.

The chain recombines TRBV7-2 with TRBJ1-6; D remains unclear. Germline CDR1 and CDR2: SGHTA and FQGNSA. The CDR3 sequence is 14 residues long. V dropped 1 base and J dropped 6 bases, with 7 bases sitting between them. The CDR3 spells CASSLGTVNSPLHF. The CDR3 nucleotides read TGTGCCAGCAGCTTAGGCACGGTTAATTCACCCCTCCACTTT.